This T cell receptor (beta chain) was captured by sequencing in a study of cytomegalovirus exposure and HLA in healthy donors. Findings of the study overall: Both high specificity and high sensitivity reportedly marked the classifier's diagnosis of cytomegalovirus status.

Assay used: immunoSEQ multiplex PCR; TCRdb lists only in-frame clones, some missing. Here the sample spans 200,000 to 250,000 clones, over 75% being singletons. This CDR3 comprises 16 residues. Germline V gene sequence: CDR1 SGDLS, CDR2 YYNGEE. J was trimmed by 2 bases and V by 0 bases; bases with no gene match: 5. Comment on this clone: Its antigen is unidentified.

The sequenced sample was PBMCs. The clonotype was recovered from a man younger than 35 in good health and CMV-seropositive. The V call is TRBV9, the J call TRBJ2-3; 8 bases align to TRBD1. The CDR3 here is CASSVGAGGYTDTQYF. CDR3 DNA sequence: TGTGCCAGCAGCGTAGGGGCAGGGGGCTACACAGATACGCAGTATTTT.